Presented here are 2 T cell receptor beta chains from one specimen sequenced in a study of OX40 agonist ivuxolimab in advanced cancers. Data came from immunoSEQ multiplex PCR; TCRdb stores just in-frame clones and leaves some out. The table shows some 33,000 clones, with 74% occurring only once. Sample: CD4+ or CD8+ T cells sorted from blood, taken in a trial of the OX40 agonist ivuxolimab. The receptors come from an adult with an advanced solid tumor such as melanoma, head and neck, liver or kidney cancer.

This clone is deemed medium-sized. J is TRBJ2-3 and V is TRBV7-3, with D perhaps TRBD1 (6 bases). Per the germline V gene, CDR1 is SGHTA and CDR2 is FQGTGA. The CDR3 totals 13 residues. The germline V and J ends were trimmed by 3 bases and 6 bases, with 10 bases remaining between them. CDR3 region: CASSFKGEDTQYF. The CDR3 region has the DNA TGTGCCAGCAGCTTTAAGGGGGAGGATACGCAGTATTTT.

This chain joins TRBV5-1 and TRBJ1-1; 9 bases match TRBD1. CDR3 length: 15 amino acids. The V segment lost 3 bases and the J segment 5 bases; nucleotides outside the gene matches: 8. Germline V gives CDR1 SGHRS, CDR2 YFSETQ. In DNA, the CDR3 is TGCGCCAGCAGCTGGCTAGGGACAGGGAAAACTGAAGCTTTCTTT. Translating it yields CASSWLGTGKTEAFF. The full variable domain, completed using reference TRBV5-1 and TRBJ1-1, is KAGVTQTPRYLIKTRGQQVTLSCSPISGHRSVSWYQQTPGQGLQFLFEYFSETQRNKGNFPGRFSGRQFSNSRSEMNVSTLELGDSALYLCASSWLGTGKTEAFFGQGTRLTVV.